This TCR beta chain was captured in a study of T-cell memory formation after mild COVID-19. Study-wide results and limits: Clones shrinking from day 15 to 85 showed even CD4/CD8 mixes; later expanders tilted CD4+.

On this clonotype: Its antigen remains unknown.

MiXCR, applied by TCRdb to the 5' RACE reads, yields one record per CDR3 protein. The sample yields roughly 580,000 distinct CDR3 sequences, under 20% seen once. The V end lost 9 bases, the J end lost 0 bases, and 21 bases lay between the germline ends. CDR1 is MNHEY and CDR2 is SVGEGT in the germline V gene. The CDR3 extends over 16 amino acids. The clonotype was recovered from an adult woman who had mild COVID-19 (a few samples of this study predate the infection). Cell type and time point are not known. The rearrangement uses TRBV6-2 or TRBV6-3 and TRBJ2-7; D could derive from TRBD1 or TRBD2 (5 bases each). Sequencing was performed on PBMCs or a T cell subset sorted from them (not recorded which). CDR3 nucleotides: TGTGCCAGTTCTGAATACCGGGGACGGAGCTCCTACGAGCAGTACTTC. Translating it yields CASSEYRGRSSYEQYF.